A single T cell receptor beta chain is shown here with its context. The data originate from a study of CD8+ T cells in alopecia areata. The CDR3 covers 13 residues. V was pared by 2 bases and J by 5 bases, with 9 bases between. CDR1 and CDR2 (germline): GTSNPN, SVGIG (reference sequence). The sequencing template was cDNA reverse transcribed from extracted RNA. The method was immunoSEQ multiplex PCR; TCRdb's version includes in-frame clones alone and lacks a portion of them. The repertoire holds around 100,000 clones, with approximately 58% as singletons. The sample was CD4+ T cells sorted from blood. The source is a human donor in good health. This sequence joins TRBV30 and TRBJ1-4, with D possibly matching TRBD1 (6 bases). This CDR3 is CAWSRQGNEKLFF. CDR3 nucleotide sequence: TGTGCCTGGAGTAGGCAGGGGAATGAAAAACTGTTTTTT.